This TCR beta chain was found in a study of T cell responses to AZD1222 COVID-19 vaccine. The data were produced by immunoSEQ multiplex PCR, yet TCRdb's version contains in-frame clones alone and is incomplete. The sample consists of more than 85,000 clones, around 80% of them appearing once. CDR1 is ENHRY, CDR2 SYGVKD, per germline. The CDR3 runs to 13 residues. The V and J ends lost 4 bases and 4 bases respectively, with 8 bases between them. The starting material was peripheral blood, obtained on day 0 of AZD1222 vaccination. The chain has TRBV10-3 and TRBJ1-5; D might be TRBD1 (5 bases). The receptor was derived from an adult in good health. The CDR3 is CAISVTGNQPQHF. The CDR3 nucleotides are TGTGCCATCAGTGTTACAGGTAATCAGCCCCAGCATTTT.